The 5 T cell receptor beta chains reported below all come from one sample, sequenced in a study of persistence of HIV-infected CD4 T cells. Sequencing used immunoSEQ version 4 in survey mode. The assay was immunoSEQ multiplex PCR, and TCRdb's table has in-frame clones only and misses some. The sample contains under 25,000 clones, roughly two thirds of which appear only once. An overlapping HIV-1 Gag peptide pool stimulated these cells at about 1 ug/peptide/mL. CD4+ T cells upregulating both CD40 ligand and CD69 were sorted as responding cells. The antigens of these receptors remain unknown. The sequencing here drew on CD4+ T cells sorted from PBMCs after 18-hour stimulation, taken from a patient who received antiretroviral therapy. These receptor sequences come from an adult woman with HIV who was CMV-seropositive.

V usage is TRBV3-1 (or the pseudogene TRBV3-2) and J usage is TRBJ2-5; D not certain. The V end was cut by 4 bases, the J end by 4 bases, with 13 bases between. Germline CDR1 reads LGHDT; CDR2 reads YNNKEL (reference sequence). This CDR3 is built from 14 residues. This CDR3 is CASSRKGSSETQYF. DNA of the CDR3: TGTGCCAGCAGCCGGAAGGGTAGTTCAGAGACCCAGTACTTC.

This clone has only a few counts. V is TRBV10-3 and J is TRBJ2-5, with D maybe TRBD2 (6 bases). V dropped 3 bases and J dropped 4 bases, with 9 bases sitting between them. In germline, CDR1 is ENHRY, CDR2 SYGVKD. The CDR3 runs 13 residues. CDR3: CAISDAGRETQYF. In DNA, the CDR3 is TGTGCCATCAGTGATGCGGGGCGAGAGACCCAGTACTTC.

J is TRBJ1-6 and V is TRBV6-5, with D unresolved. Between the trimmed V and J ends, which lost 0 bases and 10 bases, there was a span of 10 bases. The length of the CDR3 is 14 residues. Germline V gene sequence: CDR1 MNHEY, CDR2 SVGAGI. The CDR3 DNA reads as TGTGCCAGCAGTTACTCGACGGCCCTCTCACCCCTCCACTTT. This encodes CASSYSTALSPLHF.

Only one count was recorded for this clone. The V call is TRBV10-1, the J call TRBJ2-1; 9 bases map to TRBD2. This CDR3 has 14 residues. CDR1 is WNHNN and CDR2 is SYGVQD in the germline V gene (reference sequence). V trimming: 3 bases; J trimming: 6 bases; junction bases outside the gene matches: 3. Here the CDR3 reads CASSELAGANEQFF. CDR3 DNA sequence: TGCGCCAGCAGTGAACTAGCGGGTGCCAATGAGCAGTTCTTC.

This clone appeared a few times. The rearrangement uses TRBV30 and TRBJ1-5, with 7 bases that match TRBD1. The CDR3 runs 12 residues. Trimming took 6 bases from V and 6 from J; bases not matched to a gene: 5. CDR1 GTSNPN and CDR2 SVGIG come from the germline V gene (reference sequence). The CDR3 here is CACQSGGQPQHF. CDR3 sequence (DNA): TGTGCCTGCCAATCAGGGGGTCAGCCCCAGCATTTT. Looking up the rest from reference TRBV30 and TRBJ1-5 gives the full variable domain: SQTIHQWPATLVQPVGSPLSLECTVEGTSNPNLYWYRQAAGRGLQLLFYSVGIGQISSEVPQNLSASRPQDRQFILSSKKLLLSDSGFYLCACQSGGQPQHFGDGTRLSIL.